The source of this T cell receptor (beta chain) is a study of blood T cell repertoires in COVID-19. The overall study: Nucleic acid was either cDNA or gDNA, and it came from T cells, B-cell-depleted T cells, or PBMCs.

Germline V gives CDR1 SEHNR, CDR2 FQNEAQ (reference sequence). Trimming removed 5 bases from V and 6 bases from J; junction bases left unmatched: 4. The CDR3 length is 14 residues. Authors' methods: Scientists estimated how many nucleated cells there were by amplifying reference gene primers. Sequenced by immunoSEQ multiplex PCR; TCRdb stores in-frame clones only, minus some. V, J and clone size are those of that table, while D and trimming were read from the DNA. The sample has around 340,000 clones; about four fifths are singletons. The sequenced sample was peripheral blood. The chain employs TRBV7-9 and TRBJ1-6, with TRBD1 identical over 7 bases. This TCR came from a man aged 25-45 years with active or convalescent COVID-19. The CDR3 is CASSDRVGNSPLHF. The CDR3, as DNA: TGTGCCAGCAGCGACAGGGTCGGTAATTCACCCCTCCACTTT.